This T cell receptor beta chain emerged from a study of blood T cells in healthy people across ages (dated by TCRdb to between 2015 and 2016). Regarding the research as a whole: In model experiments, template switching captured roughly one uniquely barcoded TCR beta cDNA molecule for every two T cells. The donors were divided into four age groups: young (average around 16 years), middle-aged (about 40), aged (approximately 59) and long-lived (about 84). For two donors (one aged 18 to 29 and one aged 80 or older), the study analyzed two additional independent replicas of 1 million unique cDNA reads from the same blood draw. Donors of different ages were randomly distributed across sequencing lanes to avoid experimental bias. To track age-related changes in TCR beta repertoire diversity, the study relied on deep sequencing normalized with unique cDNA molecular identifiers. What the study reported, not specific to this receptor: The CMV infection status of donors was not known, potentially confounding age-related changes in expanded clonotypes. Compared with the aged group, the long-lived group had more naive CD4+ T cells, fewer expanded clones and increased TCR diversity, suggesting age selection. Estimates of total diversity based on one million sequenced T cells were considered lower bounds and underestimates. Observed TCR beta diversity per million T cells fell roughly linearly with age, and a significant reduction was already apparent by age about 38. Conclusive comparison of naive and antigen-experienced compartments was prevented by the profiling of bulk unsorted PBMCs. There was a strong correlation between observed TCR beta diversity and the percentage of naive T cells measured by flow cytometry.

Sequences MNHEY (CDR1) and SVGAGI (CDR2) are obtained from the germline V gene. At the junction V is shortened by 6 bases and J by 2 bases, with 11 bases in between. From its cysteine to its phenylalanine, the CDR3 spans 15 amino acids. Just CDR3 DNA is preserved here, 45 bases in frame from base 1. Note on this clonotype: No cognate antigen has been identified for it. Nothing much larger sits one base from this clone, and base qualities are not available.

The 39 donors, aged 6 to 90 years, were systemically healthy Caucasian individuals from Russia. Ten milliliters of peripheral blood were drawn from each donor into EDTA-treated Vacutainer tubes. PBMCs were isolated by Ficoll-Paque density-gradient centrifugation, with at least 7 million obtained per sample. Trizol reagent was used to extract total RNA from the PBMCs, yielding at least 5.5 micrograms per sample. The percentages of naive CD45RAhigh/CD27high T cells were determined by flow cytometry on a PBMC aliquot from every donor. Library preparation used 5' RACE. These reads were obtained on an Illumina HiSeq 2500. A second PCR of about 7 to 12 cycles was run with a J-beta primer mix and a sample-barcoded 5' primer. Each TCR beta cDNA molecule received a unique molecular identifier from a template-switch 5' adaptor carrying 12 random nucleotides. At least 2.5 million CDR3-containing paired-end reads were obtained from each sample. First-strand cDNA was synthesized from all RNA with the Mint cDNA synthesis kit, primed by a TRBC-specific oligonucleotide. Following uracil-DNA glycosylase treatment, all cDNA underwent a first 18-cycle PCR with the universal primers M1SS and BC2_uni_R. The authors processed their data as follows. For normalization, 1 million high-quality reads were randomly selected from each sample, with every read carrying a distinct molecular identifier. Reads with shared molecular identifiers were discarded instead of being binned into consensus sequences. MiTCR, with a Q25 quality threshold and the strictest error-elimination algorithm, was used for CDR3 identification, clonotype clustering and error correction. A nonparametric unseen species model using Euler transformation provided a lower-bound estimate of total TCR beta diversity. In TCRdb, the public reads were trimmed at Q25 with fastp and aligned with MiXCR, with productive beta chains retained. Every CDR3 protein is listed once, alongside the most common genes and DNA of its rows. The V and J calls and clone size come from TCRdb's table, not from the authors' own analysis. The sample profile shows hundreds of thousands of distinct CDR3 sequences; under 45% of them were found once. About 21% of the sample belongs to the ten largest clones.

The sequence is built from TRBV6-5 and TRBJ2-6; D gene: possibly TRBD1, on 5 matching bases. This receptor was obtained from a man between 60 and 75 years old in good health. Sequences were obtained from blood. The sequence in DNA is TGTGCCAGCAGCCCACAGGTACCTGGGGCCAACGTCCTGACTTTC. It translates as CASSPQVPGANVLTF.